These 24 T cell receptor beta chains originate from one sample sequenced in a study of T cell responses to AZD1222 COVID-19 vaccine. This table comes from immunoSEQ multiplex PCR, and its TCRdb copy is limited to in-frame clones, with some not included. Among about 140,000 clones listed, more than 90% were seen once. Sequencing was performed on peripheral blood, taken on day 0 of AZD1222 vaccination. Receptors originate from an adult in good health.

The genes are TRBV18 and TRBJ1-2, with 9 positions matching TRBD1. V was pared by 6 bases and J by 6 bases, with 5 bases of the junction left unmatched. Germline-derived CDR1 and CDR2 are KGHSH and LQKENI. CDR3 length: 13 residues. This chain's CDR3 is CASSLQGAHGYTF. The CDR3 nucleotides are TGTGCCAGCTCGTTACAGGGGGCCCATGGCTACACCTTC.

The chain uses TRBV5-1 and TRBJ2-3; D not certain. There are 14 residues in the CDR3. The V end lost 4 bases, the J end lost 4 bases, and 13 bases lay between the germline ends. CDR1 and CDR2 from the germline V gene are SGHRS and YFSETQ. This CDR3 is CASSPRAEADTQYF. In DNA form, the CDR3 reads TGCGCCAGCAGCCCCCGAGCCGAGGCAGATACGCAGTATTTT.

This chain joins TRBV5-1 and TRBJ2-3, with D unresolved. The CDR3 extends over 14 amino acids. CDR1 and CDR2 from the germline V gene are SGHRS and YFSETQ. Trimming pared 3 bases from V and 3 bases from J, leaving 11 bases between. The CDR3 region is CASSSSTQTDTQYF. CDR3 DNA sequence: TGCGCCAGCAGCTCGTCTACCCAGACAGATACGCAGTATTTT.

The CDR3 DNA reads as TGTGCCAGCTTAGCTCCGCCCAGGGGTAATGAAAAACTGTTTTTT. Translating gives CASLAPPRGNEKLFF. V usage is TRBV2 and J usage is TRBJ1-4, with a possible D match to TRBD1 (6 bases). CDR3 length: 15 residues. Germline CDR1 reads SNHLY; CDR2 reads FYNNEI. The V end lost 8 bases, the J end lost 4 bases, and 17 bases lay between the germline ends. Full variable domain (missing parts from reference TRBV2 and TRBJ1-4): EPEVTQTPSHQVTQMGQEVILRCVPISNHLYFYWYRQILGQKVEFLVSFYNNEISEKSEIFDDQFSVERPDGSNFTLKIRSTKLEDSAMYFCASLAPPRGNEKLFFGSGTQLSVL.

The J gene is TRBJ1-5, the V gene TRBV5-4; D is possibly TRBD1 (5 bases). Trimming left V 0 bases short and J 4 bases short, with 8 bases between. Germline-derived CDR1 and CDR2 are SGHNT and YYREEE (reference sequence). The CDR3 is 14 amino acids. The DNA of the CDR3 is TGTGCCAGCAGCTTGGGCGGGGGGAATCAGCCCCAGCATTTT. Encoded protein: CASSLGGGNQPQHF.

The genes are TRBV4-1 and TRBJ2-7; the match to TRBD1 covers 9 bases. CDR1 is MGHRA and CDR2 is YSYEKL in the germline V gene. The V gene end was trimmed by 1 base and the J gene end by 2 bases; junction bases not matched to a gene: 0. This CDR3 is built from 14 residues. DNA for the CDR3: TGCGCCAGCAGCCAAGGACAGGGGGCCTACGAGCAGTACTTC. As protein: CASSQGQGAYEQYF.

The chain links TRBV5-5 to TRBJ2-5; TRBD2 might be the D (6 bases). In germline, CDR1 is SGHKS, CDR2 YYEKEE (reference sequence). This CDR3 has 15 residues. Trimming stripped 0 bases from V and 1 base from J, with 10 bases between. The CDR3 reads CASSLAGLSQETQYF. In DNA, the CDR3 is TGTGCCAGCAGCTTGGCGGGACTCTCCCAAGAGACCCAGTACTTC.

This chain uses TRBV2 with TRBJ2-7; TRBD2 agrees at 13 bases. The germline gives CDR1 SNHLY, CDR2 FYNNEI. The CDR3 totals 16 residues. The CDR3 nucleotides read TGTTTAAGTGGGACTAGCGGGACGGGTAGGGTCAACGAGCAGTACTTC. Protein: CLSGTSGTGRVNEQYF. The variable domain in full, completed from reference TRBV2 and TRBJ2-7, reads EPEVTQTPSHQVTQMGQEVILRCVPISNHLYFYWYRQILGQKVEFLVSFYNNEISEKSEIFDDQFSVERPDGSNFTLKIRSTKLEDSAMYFCLSGTSGTGRVNEQYFGPGTRLTVT.

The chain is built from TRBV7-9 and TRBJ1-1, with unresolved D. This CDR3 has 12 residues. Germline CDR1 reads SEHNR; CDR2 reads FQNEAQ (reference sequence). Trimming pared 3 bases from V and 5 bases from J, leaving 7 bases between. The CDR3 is CASSFLETEAFF. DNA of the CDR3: TGTGCCAGCAGCTTTCTGGAAACTGAAGCTTTCTTT.

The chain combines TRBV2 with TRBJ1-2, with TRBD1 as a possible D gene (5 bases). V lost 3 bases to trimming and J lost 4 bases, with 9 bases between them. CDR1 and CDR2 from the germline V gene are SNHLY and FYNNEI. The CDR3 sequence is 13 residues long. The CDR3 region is CASSDLGGYGYTF. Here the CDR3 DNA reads TGTGCCAGCAGTGATTTGGGGGGCTATGGCTACACCTTC.

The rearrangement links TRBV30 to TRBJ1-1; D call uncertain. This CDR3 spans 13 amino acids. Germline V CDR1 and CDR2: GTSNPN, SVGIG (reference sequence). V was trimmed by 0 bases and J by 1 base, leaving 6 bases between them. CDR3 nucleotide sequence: TGTGCCTGGAGTGTAACTCAGAACACTGAAGCTTTCTTT. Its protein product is CAWSVTQNTEAFF. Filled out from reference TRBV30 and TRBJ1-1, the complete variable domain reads SQTIHQWPATLVQPVGSPLSLECTVEGTSNPNLYWYRQAAGRGLQLLFYSVGIGQISSEVPQNLSASRPQDRQFILSSKKLLLSDSGFYLCAWSVTQNTEAFFGQGTRLTVV.

CDR3: CASSELGSGANVLTF. The CDR3 bases are TGTGCCAGCAGTGAATTGGGGAGCGGGGCCAACGTCCTGACTTTC. The V and J genes are TRBV6-1 and TRBJ2-6, with a tentative D call TRBD2 (5 bases). Germline V gene sequence: CDR1 MNHNS, CDR2 SASEGT. This CDR3 contains 15 residues. V lost 2 bases and J 4 bases, leaving 9 bases between the germline ends.

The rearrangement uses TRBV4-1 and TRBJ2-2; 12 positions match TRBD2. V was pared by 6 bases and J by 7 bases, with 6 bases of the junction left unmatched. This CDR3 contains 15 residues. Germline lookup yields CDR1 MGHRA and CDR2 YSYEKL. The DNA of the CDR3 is TGCGCCAGCAGTCGACTAGCGGGAGCGAGCGGGGAGCTGTTTTTT. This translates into CASSRLAGASGELFF.

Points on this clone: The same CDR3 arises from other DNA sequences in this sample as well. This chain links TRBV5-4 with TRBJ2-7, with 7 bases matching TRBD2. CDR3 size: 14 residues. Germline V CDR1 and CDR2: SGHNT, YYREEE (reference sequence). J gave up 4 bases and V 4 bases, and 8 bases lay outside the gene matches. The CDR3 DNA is TGTGCCAGCAGCGGCGGGAGCAATGTATACGAGCAGTACTTC. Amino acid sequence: CASSGGSNVYEQYF.

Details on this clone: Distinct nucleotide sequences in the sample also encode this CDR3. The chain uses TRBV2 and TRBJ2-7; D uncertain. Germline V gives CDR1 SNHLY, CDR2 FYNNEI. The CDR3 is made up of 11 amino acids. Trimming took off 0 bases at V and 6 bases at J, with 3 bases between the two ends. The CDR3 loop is CASSEASEQYF. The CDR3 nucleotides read TGTGCCAGCAGTGAAGCTTCCGAGCAGTACTTC.

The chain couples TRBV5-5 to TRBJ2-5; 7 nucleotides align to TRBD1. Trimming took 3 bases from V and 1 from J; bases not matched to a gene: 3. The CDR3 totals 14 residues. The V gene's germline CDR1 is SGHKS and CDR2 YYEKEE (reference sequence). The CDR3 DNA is TGTGCCAGCAGCTGGGGACAGTCCCAAGAGACCCAGTACTTC. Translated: CASSWGQSQETQYF.

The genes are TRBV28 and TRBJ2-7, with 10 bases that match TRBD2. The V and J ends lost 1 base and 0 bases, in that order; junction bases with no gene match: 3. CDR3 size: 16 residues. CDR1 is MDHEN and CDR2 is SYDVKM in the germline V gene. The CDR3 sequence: CASSLSASGSSYEQYF. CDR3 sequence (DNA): TGTGCCAGCAGTTTATCCGCTAGCGGGAGCTCCTACGAGCAGTACTTC.

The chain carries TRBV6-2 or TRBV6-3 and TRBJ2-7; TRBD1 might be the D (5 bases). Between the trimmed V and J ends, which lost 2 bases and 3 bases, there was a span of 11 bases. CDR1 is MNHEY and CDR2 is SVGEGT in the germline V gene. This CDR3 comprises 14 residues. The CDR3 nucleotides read TGTGCCAGCAGTTACACCTCTAGGGGCTACGAGCAGTACTTC. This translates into CASSYTSRGYEQYF.

CDR3 coding DNA: TGTGCCAGCAGTTTAGTAGGTTACGGTGAGCAGTTCTTC. Its translation: CASSLVGYGEQFF. The chain joins TRBV27 to TRBJ2-1; D call uncertain. The CDR3 totals 13 residues. Germline V gene sequence: CDR1 MNHEY, CDR2 SMNVEV (reference sequence). The ends were cut back, 2 bases at V and 9 bases at J, with 11 bases in the middle.

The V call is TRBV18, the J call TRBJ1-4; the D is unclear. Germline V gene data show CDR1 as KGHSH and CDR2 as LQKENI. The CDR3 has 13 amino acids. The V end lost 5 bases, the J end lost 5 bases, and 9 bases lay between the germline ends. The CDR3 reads CASSNRVNEKLFF. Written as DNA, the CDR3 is TGTGCCAGCTCAAACAGAGTGAATGAAAAACTGTTTTTT.

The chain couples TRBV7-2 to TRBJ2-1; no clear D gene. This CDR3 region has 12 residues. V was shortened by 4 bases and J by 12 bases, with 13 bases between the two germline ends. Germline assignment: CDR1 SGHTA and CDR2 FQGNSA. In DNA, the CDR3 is TGTGCCAGCAGCTCGAGCCCCGCCCTGCAGTTCTTC. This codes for CASSSSPALQFF.

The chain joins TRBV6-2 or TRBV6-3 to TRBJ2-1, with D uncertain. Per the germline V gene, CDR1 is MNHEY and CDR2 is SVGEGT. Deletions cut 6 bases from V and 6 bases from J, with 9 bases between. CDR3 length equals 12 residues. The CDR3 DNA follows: TGTGCCAGCAGGCCTGGCCCCAATGAGCAGTTCTTC. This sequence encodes CASRPGPNEQFF.

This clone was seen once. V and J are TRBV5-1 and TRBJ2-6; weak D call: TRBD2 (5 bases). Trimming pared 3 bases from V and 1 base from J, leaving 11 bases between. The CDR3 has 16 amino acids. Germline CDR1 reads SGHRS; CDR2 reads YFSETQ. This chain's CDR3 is CASSSSPGSGANVLTF. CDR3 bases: TGCGCCAGCAGCTCCTCACCGGGGTCTGGGGCCAACGTCCTGACTTTC.

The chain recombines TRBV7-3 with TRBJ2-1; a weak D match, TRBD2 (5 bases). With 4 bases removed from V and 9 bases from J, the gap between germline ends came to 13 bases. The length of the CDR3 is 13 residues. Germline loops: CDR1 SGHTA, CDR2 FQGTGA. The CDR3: CASSSDGNSEQFF. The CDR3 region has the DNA TGTGCCAGCAGCTCGGACGGGAATAGTGAGCAGTTCTTC.